This T cell receptor (beta chain) was documented in a study of T-cell memory formation after mild COVID-19. The overall study: Largely donor-specific sequence clusters came from two donors. Overall study findings and caveats: Shrinking CD4+ clones were chiefly CM and EM; CD8+ ones were chiefly EMRA. CD4+ bias marked clones expanding day 15 to 37, unlike balanced contracting clones. Second-wave clones that peaked on day 37 lacked confirmed SARS-CoV-2 specificity.

TCRdb processed the 5' RACE reads anew with MiXCR; each CDR3 protein has one entry. The sample carries about 430,000 distinct CDR3 sequences, 24% recorded once. As regards this clonotype: No antigen is known for it.

Trimming shortened V by 5 bases and J by 8 bases, and 18 bases separated the two germline ends. From germline, CDR1 is SNHLY and CDR2 FYNNEI. There are 14 residues in the CDR3. The V gene is TRBV2, the J gene TRBJ1-1; tentatively, D is TRBD1 (5 bases). The sample was PBMCs or a T cell subset sorted from them (not recorded which). The sequence came from an adult woman who had mild COVID-19 (a few samples of this study predate the infection). Cell type and time point are not known. CDR3 DNA sequence: TGTGCCAGCAGTAGGGACGGACTCGCTGGCGAAGCTTTCTTT. This gives the protein CASSRDGLAGEAFF.